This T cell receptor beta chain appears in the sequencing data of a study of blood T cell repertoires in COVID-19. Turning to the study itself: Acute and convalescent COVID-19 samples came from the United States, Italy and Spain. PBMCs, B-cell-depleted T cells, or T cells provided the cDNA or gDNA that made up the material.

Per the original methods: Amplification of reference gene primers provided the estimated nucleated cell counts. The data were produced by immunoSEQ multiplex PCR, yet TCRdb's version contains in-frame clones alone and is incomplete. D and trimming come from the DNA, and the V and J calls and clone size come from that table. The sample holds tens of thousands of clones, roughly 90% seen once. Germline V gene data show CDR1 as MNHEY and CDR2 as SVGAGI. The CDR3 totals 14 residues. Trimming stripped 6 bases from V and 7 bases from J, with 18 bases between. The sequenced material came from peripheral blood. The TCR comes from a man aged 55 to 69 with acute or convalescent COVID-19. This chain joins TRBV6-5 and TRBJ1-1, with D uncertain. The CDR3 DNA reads TGTGCCAGCAGGCCCCCCAGAGGGAGCGTTGAAGCTTTCTTT. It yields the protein CASRPPRGSVEAFF.